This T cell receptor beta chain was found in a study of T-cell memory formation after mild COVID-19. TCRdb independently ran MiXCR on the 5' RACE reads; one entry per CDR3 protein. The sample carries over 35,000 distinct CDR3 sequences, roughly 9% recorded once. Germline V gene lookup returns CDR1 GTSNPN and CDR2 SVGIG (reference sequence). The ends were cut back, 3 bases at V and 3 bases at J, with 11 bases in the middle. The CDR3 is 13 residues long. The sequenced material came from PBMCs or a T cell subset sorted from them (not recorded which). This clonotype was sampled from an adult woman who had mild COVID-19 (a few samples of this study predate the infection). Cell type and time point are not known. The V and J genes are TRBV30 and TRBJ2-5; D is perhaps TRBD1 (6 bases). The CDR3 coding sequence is TGTGCCTGGAGCATGGGGACAAAAGAGACCCAGTACTTC. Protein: CAWSMGTKETQYF.